This T cell receptor (beta chain) came from a study of blood T cells in healthy people across ages. About this clonotype itself: Its target is not known.

Next came a second PCR, run for roughly 7 to 12 cycles, which used a sample-barcoded 5' primer along with a J-beta primer mix. Template switching added a 12-random-nucleotide identifier to every cDNA molecule. TCRdb re-analysed the 5' RACE reads in MiXCR, keeping a single row per CDR3 protein. The sample yields more than 1 million distinct CDR3 sequences, 35% to 50% seen once. This CDR3 is built from 16 residues. Germline CDR1 MNHNS, CDR2 SASEGT. The J segment lost 9 bases and the V segment lost 4 bases, leaving 12 bases of the junction unmatched. General study points: Age advanced and TCR beta diversity per million T cells fell, roughly linearly.

The chain is built from TRBV6-1 and TRBJ2-1, with 10 nucleotides matching TRBD2. Input material: blood. The receptor was isolated from an older woman in good health. The CDR3 DNA sequence: TGTGCCAGCAGTGGTGGACCGGGGACTAGCGTGGCTGAGCAGTTCTTC. It is translated as CASSGGPGTSVAEQFF.